Sequencing of this T cell receptor beta chain was carried out in a study of T cell clonotyping in hematopoietic cell transplantation. The length of the CDR3 is 14 residues. Germline V lookup: CDR1 GTSNPN, CDR2 SVGIG (reference sequence). Trimming shortened V by 1 base and J by 0 bases, and 10 bases separated the two germline ends. Assay: immunoSEQ multiplex PCR; the TCRdb copy retains only in-frame clones and omits some. The table records 29,000 or so clones, about 94% of them present only once. Samples: about 28 days before transplant, then days 30, 100 and 180 after. About this clone itself: The antigen remains undetermined.

Overall study findings and caveats: Recipient TCR diversity dropped after transplant; expanded clonotypes rose from day 30 to 180.

Material: PBMCs, obtained 100 days after allogeneic stem cell transplant. This chain uses TRBV30 with TRBJ2-7; no clear D gene. The source of this sequence is a female patient aged 50-60 years who had an allogeneic stem cell transplant from a related donor, so the T cells may come from the graft donor. Some clones in this sample may be carry-over from other donors' samples. The CDR3 DNA is TGTGCCTGGAGTGACAGTAGCCTCTCCTACGAGCAGTACTTC. Encoded protein: CAWSDSSLSYEQYF.